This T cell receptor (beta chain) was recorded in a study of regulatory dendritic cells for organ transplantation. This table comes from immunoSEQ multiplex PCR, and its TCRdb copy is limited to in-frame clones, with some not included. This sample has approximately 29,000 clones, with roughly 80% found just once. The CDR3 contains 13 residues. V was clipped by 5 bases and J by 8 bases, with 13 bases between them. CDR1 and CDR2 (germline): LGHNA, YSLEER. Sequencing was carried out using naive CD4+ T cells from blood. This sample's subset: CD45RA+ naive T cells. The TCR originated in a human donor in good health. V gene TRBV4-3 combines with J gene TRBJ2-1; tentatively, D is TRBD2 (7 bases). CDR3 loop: CASSRGGGDEQFF. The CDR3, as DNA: TGCGCCAGCAGCAGGGGGGGCGGAGATGAGCAGTTCTTC.